This is a list of T cell receptor beta chains from one sample in a study of tumor-infiltrating lymphocytes in oesophageal squamous cell carcinoma. MiXCR, run by TCRdb on the PCR reads, gives a single entry per CDR3 protein. The sample shows thousands of distinct CDR3 sequences, 14% to 15% of them seen only once. The specimen was esophageal tumor tissue. These receptors originate from a male donor with esophageal squamous cell carcinoma. Both conserved end residues are part of each CDR3. D genes are given only for firm matches. Clone size, where shown, is once, few, many, or a class for clones that have expanded.

large,TRBV7-2,TRBD2,TRBJ2-1,CASSLSAGVNEQFF,TGTGCCAGCAGCTTATCGGCGGGGGTCAATGAGCAGTTCTTC
.,TRBV2,.,TRBJ2-1,CASSTSTVGGSRDF,TGTGCCAGCAGCACTAGCACGGTTGGAGGGAGTCGGGACTTC
medium-sized,TRBV6-1,.,TRBJ2-3,CASSEVGREDTQYF,TGTGCCAGCAGTGAAGTGGGCAGGGAAGATACGCAGTATTTT
many,TRBV6-1,TRBD2,TRBJ2-1,CASRPLGASGGPEQFF,TGTGCCAGCAGACCCCTGGGGGCTAGCGGGGGTCCTGAGCAGTTCTTC
many,TRBV27,.,TRBJ1-2,CASSLKEGYGYTF,TGTGCCAGCAGTTTAAAGGAGGGCTATGGCTACACCTTC
many,TRBV6-2/TRBV6-3,.,TRBJ2-5,CASSYSGPRVAQYF,TGTGCCAGCAGTTACTCGGGGCCCCGGGTGGCCCAGTACTTC
many,TRBV5-6,TRBD2,TRBJ2-5,CASSLERGWETQYF,TGTGCCAGCAGCTTGGAGCGGGGGTGGGAGACCCAGTACTTC
many,TRBV5-1,TRBD2,TRBJ2-1,CASSSASGGSYNEQFF,TGCGCCAGCAGCTCTGCTAGCGGGGGATCCTACAATGAGCAGTTCTTC
few,TRBV5-1,.,TRBJ1-4,CASSARVSGEKLFF,TGCGCCAGCAGCGCCAGGGTTTCGGGAGAAAAACTGTTTTTT
few,TRBV2,TRBD1,TRBJ1-5,CASSPTGERNQPQHF,TGTGCCAGCAGCCCGACAGGGGAAAGAAATCAGCCCCAGCATTTT
many,TRBV7-3,.,TRBJ1-1,CASSPSDGYTEAFF,TGTGCCAGCAGCCCATCCGACGGTTACACTGAAGCTTTCTTT
many,TRBV6-1,.,TRBJ1-3,CASRQDSGNTIYF,TGTGCCAGCCGACAGGACTCTGGAAACACCATATATTTT
medium-sized,TRBV12-3/TRBV12-4,TRBD2,TRBJ2-3,CASSIRTSGSTDTQYF,TGTGCCAGCAGTATCCGGACTAGCGGGTCCACAGATACGCAGTATTTT
.,TRBV20-1,.,TRBJ2-3,CSARDPLGAEAQYF,TGCAGTGCTAGAGACCCCTTAGGCGCCGAAGCGCAGTATTTT
many,TRBV12-3/TRBV12-4,.,TRBJ1-1,CASSFWGAEAFF,TGTGCCAGCAGTTTTTGGGGAGCTGAAGCTTTCTTT
.,TRBV18,TRBD1,TRBJ1-2,CASSPGYGSTGEAGYTF,TGTGCCAGCTCACCAGGGTACGGGTCCACAGGGGAGGCTGGCTACACCTTC